This entry features one T cell receptor (beta chain) sequence. Its matching antigen is unknown. The CDR3 sequence is 14 residues long. V dropped 8 bases and J dropped 3 bases, with 17 bases sitting between them. These data originate in a study of T cell repertoires in cytomegalovirus infection. Study-wide results and caveats: What dominated the ex vivo response were HLA-C-restricted CMV-specific TCR beta clonotypes.

Each CDR3 protein is one row after TCRdb ran MiXCR on the reads. The table has some 350,000 distinct CDR3 sequences, under 35% seen once; the top ten hold around 18%. This specimen was cultured PBMCs, taken from culture after CMV antigen stimulation. The rearrangement uses TRBV5-3 and TRBJ2-5; D gene ambiguous. TRBV5-3 counts as an open reading frame of uncertain function. The TCR comes from a human donor in good health (CMV status not recorded). Some clones in this sample may be carry-over from other donors' samples. CDR3: CASSPKVAEETQYF. DNA for the CDR3: TGTGCCAGCAGCCCGAAGGTGGCAGAAGAGACCCAGTACTTC.